Listed below are T cell receptor beta chains from one sample, sequenced in a study of T cells in Graves' hyperthyroidism and ophthalmopathy. TCRdb reprocessed the multiplex PCR reads with MiXCR, giving one entry per CDR3 protein. Of 200,000 to 250,000 distinct CDR3 sequences in the sample, around 25% are singletons; the top ten hold around 32%. The sequencing sample was made of blood. The receptors stem from a woman aged 40 to 50 with Graves' ophthalmopathy. Each CDR3 is given with its conserved first and last residue. D genes are given only for firm matches. Size is stated for part of the rows, as once, few or many counts, or as a class when the clone is expanded.

j_gene: TRBJ2-5
abundance: many
v_gene: TRBV28
d_gene: TRBD1
CDR3aa: CASRTTGASETQYF

j_gene: TRBJ1-3
abundance: -
v_gene: TRBV6-4
d_gene: -
CDR3aa: CASSDKPSTLSGNTIYF

j_gene: TRBJ2-7
abundance: many
v_gene: TRBV27
d_gene: -
CDR3aa: CASSFRSGNEQYF

j_gene: TRBJ1-2
abundance: many
v_gene: TRBV25-1
d_gene: -
CDR3aa: CATRQESYGYTF

j_gene: TRBJ2-7
abundance: many
v_gene: TRBV7-9
d_gene: TRBD2
CDR3aa: CASSLLAGGKHEQYF

j_gene: TRBJ1-5
abundance: many
v_gene: TRBV19
d_gene: -
CDR3aa: CASYSNQPQHF

j_gene: TRBJ2-7
abundance: -
v_gene: TRBV19
d_gene: -
CDR3aa: CASRGVSADYYEQYF

j_gene: TRBJ2-5
abundance: -
v_gene: TRBV13
d_gene: -
CDR3aa: CASSLVQAQETQYF

j_gene: TRBJ1-1
abundance: many
v_gene: TRBV6-5
d_gene: -
CDR3aa: CASSSFVNTEAFF

j_gene: TRBJ2-7
abundance: many
v_gene: TRBV28
d_gene: -
CDR3aa: CASTLPGSYEQYF

j_gene: TRBJ2-2
abundance: many
v_gene: TRBV5-4
d_gene: -
CDR3aa: CASSGQFTGELFF

j_gene: TRBJ2-7
abundance: many
v_gene: TRBV6-1
d_gene: TRBD2
CDR3aa: CASSRTSGSPYEQYF

j_gene: TRBJ2-7
abundance: many
v_gene: TRBV9
d_gene: TRBD2
CDR3aa: CASSVEAGDLYEQYF

j_gene: TRBJ2-7
abundance: many
v_gene: TRBV20-1
d_gene: TRBD2
CDR3aa: CSARLAGGLEQYF

j_gene: TRBJ2-7
abundance: -
v_gene: TRBV7-8
d_gene: TRBD2
CDR3aa: CASSLESGSGYEQYF

j_gene: TRBJ1-2
abundance: -
v_gene: TRBV6-5
d_gene: -
CDR3aa: CASSSQGWGYTF

j_gene: TRBJ1-5
abundance: many
v_gene: TRBV2
d_gene: -
CDR3aa: CTSSEAIGSQPQHF

j_gene: TRBJ2-7
abundance: -
v_gene: TRBV7-9
d_gene: TRBD1
CDR3aa: CASSQTGTGGNEQYF

j_gene: TRBJ2-7
abundance: -
v_gene: TRBV6-5
d_gene: TRBD2
CDR3aa: CASSTSGGSSYEQYF

j_gene: TRBJ2-7
abundance: many
v_gene: TRBV28
d_gene: -
CDR3aa: CASSPFGSSYEQYF

j_gene: TRBJ2-7
abundance: many
v_gene: TRBV20-1
d_gene: -
CDR3aa: CSARDLRGLETYEQYF

j_gene: TRBJ2-2
abundance: many
v_gene: TRBV7-2
d_gene: -
CDR3aa: CASSLAQITGELFF

j_gene: TRBJ2-7
abundance: many
v_gene: TRBV28
d_gene: -
CDR3aa: CASSRGAILSYEQYF

j_gene: TRBJ2-6
abundance: many
v_gene: TRBV2
d_gene: -
CDR3aa: CASTPSSWANVLTF

j_gene: TRBJ2-7
abundance: many
v_gene: TRBV6-5
d_gene: -
CDR3aa: CASGDGPYEQYF

j_gene: TRBJ2-5
abundance: many
v_gene: TRBV7-9
d_gene: -
CDR3aa: CASSLAQLQETQYF

j_gene: TRBJ1-5
abundance: many
v_gene: TRBV6-5
d_gene: TRBD1
CDR3aa: CASLPPFRGGFSNQPQHF

j_gene: TRBJ2-2
abundance: few
v_gene: TRBV7-8
d_gene: -
CDR3aa: CASIQGEELFF

j_gene: TRBJ2-7
abundance: many
v_gene: TRBV28
d_gene: TRBD2
CDR3aa: CASHRGGEYEQHF

j_gene: TRBJ1-2
abundance: many
v_gene: TRBV5-1
d_gene: TRBD1
CDR3aa: CASSFDRGSTGYTF

j_gene: TRBJ1-1
abundance: -
v_gene: TRBV28
d_gene: -
CDR3aa: CASRPTNTGLVTEAFF

j_gene: TRBJ1-1
abundance: many
v_gene: TRBV28
d_gene: -
CDR3aa: CASSLLPASMNTEAFF

j_gene: TRBJ2-7
abundance: many
v_gene: TRBV5-5
d_gene: -
CDR3aa: CASSSEPWEQYF

j_gene: TRBJ2-2
abundance: many
v_gene: TRBV13
d_gene: -
CDR3aa: CASSLVGGELFF

j_gene: TRBJ2-7
abundance: -
v_gene: TRBV20-1
d_gene: -
CDR3aa: CSARETHGAIEQYF

j_gene: TRBJ1-6
abundance: few
v_gene: TRBV9
d_gene: TRBD1
CDR3aa: CASRGQDPGSPLHF

j_gene: TRBJ2-6
abundance: many
v_gene: TRBV5-1
d_gene: -
CDR3aa: CASSLESELSGANVLTF

j_gene: TRBJ2-7
abundance: -
v_gene: TRBV6-2/TRBV6-3
d_gene: TRBD1
CDR3aa: CASRIHEPGQGHEQYF

j_gene: TRBJ2-7
abundance: -
v_gene: TRBV2
d_gene: TRBD2
CDR3aa: CASARLAGISYEQYF

j_gene: TRBJ2-5
abundance: many
v_gene: TRBV12-3/TRBV12-4
d_gene: TRBD1
CDR3aa: CASRPGTAQETQYF

j_gene: TRBJ2-2
abundance: many
v_gene: TRBV24-1
d_gene: -
CDR3aa: CATSDLRQHTNTGELFF

j_gene: TRBJ1-2
abundance: many
v_gene: TRBV30
d_gene: TRBD1
CDR3aa: CAWRTRQGNYGYTF

j_gene: TRBJ2-3
abundance: many
v_gene: TRBV11-2
d_gene: TRBD1
CDR3aa: CASSKSRDSVDTQYF

j_gene: TRBJ2-7
abundance: many
v_gene: TRBV6-1
d_gene: -
CDR3aa: CASSASGTLTYEQYF